This entry lists 21 T cell receptor beta chains sequenced from one sample in a study of blood T cell repertoires in COVID-19. TCRdb's table, derived via immunoSEQ multiplex PCR, lists solely in-frame clones and lacks some. The sample has a few hundred thousand clones; approximately 90% are singletons. Source material: PBMCs or T cells enriched from blood (not recorded which). The receptors shown here come from a woman younger than 35 who had recovered from COVID-19.

The V call is TRBV11-2, the J call TRBJ1-2; D is possibly TRBD1 (5 bases). V dropped 1 base and J dropped 0 bases, with 12 bases sitting between them. The CDR3 loop spans 16 amino acids. The germline CDR1 and CDR2 sequences are SGHAT and FQNNGV. Here the CDR3 DNA reads TGTGCCAGCAGCTTAGGGCAGGGTCTGGCTAACTATGGCTACACCTTC. Translation gives CASSLGQGLANYGYTF.

V gene TRBV3-1 (or the pseudogene TRBV3-2) combines with J gene TRBJ1-4; TRBD1 is a possible D gene (6 bases). Deletions cut 5 bases from V and 5 bases from J, with 15 bases between. The CDR3 consists of 15 residues. CDR1 is LGHDT, CDR2 YNNKEL, per germline (reference sequence). CDR3 amino acids: CASSFRDTGNEKLFF. The DNA for the CDR3 is TGTGCCAGCAGCTTCCGGGACACGGGAAATGAAAAACTGTTTTTT.

The chain is built from TRBV2 and TRBJ1-1, with a weak D call TRBD1 (6 bases). From germline, CDR1 is SNHLY and CDR2 FYNNEI. Trimming removed 7 bases at V and 5 bases at J, with 17 bases between. The CDR3 is 14 amino acids. Written as DNA, the CDR3 is TGTGCCAGCACCATCGACGGCCAGGGGACTGAAGCTTTCTTT. Translated, it gives CASTIDGQGTEAFF. The whole variable domain, filled in from reference TRBV2 and TRBJ1-1, reads EPEVTQTPSHQVTQMGQEVILRCVPISNHLYFYWYRQILGQKVEFLVSFYNNEISEKSEIFDDQFSVERPDGSNFTLKIRSTKLEDSAMYFCASTIDGQGTEAFFGQGTRLTVV.

In its sample, this clone was seen many times. The chain couples TRBV11-2 to TRBJ1-3; D unclear. This CDR3 region has 14 residues. Germline CDR1 reads SGHAT; CDR2 reads FQNNGV. The V and J ends lost 5 bases and 4 bases respectively, with 12 bases between them. CDR3 in amino acids: CASSPSSMGNTIYF. DNA of the CDR3: TGTGCCAGCAGCCCCTCGTCTATGGGAAACACCATATATTTT. The whole variable domain, filled in from reference TRBV11-2 and TRBJ1-3, reads EAGVAQSPRYKIIEKRQSVAFWCNPISGHATLYWYQQILGQGPKLLIQFQNNGVVDDSQLPKDRFSAERLKGVDSTLKIQPAKLEDSAVYLCASSPSSMGNTIYFGEGSWLTVV.

This chain connects TRBV10-3 to TRBJ1-6; 9 bases agree with TRBD1. Germline loops: CDR1 ENHRY, CDR2 SYGVKD. V lost 4 bases to trimming and J lost 10 bases; unmatched junction nucleotides: 11. CDR3 length: 16 amino acids. The CDR3 region is CAISGISGTGKSPLHF. For the CDR3, the DNA is TGTGCCATCAGTGGTATTTCTGGGACAGGGAAATCACCCCTCCACTTT.

The J gene is TRBJ1-5, the V gene TRBV6-1; D is undetermined. Trimming took 2 bases from V and 5 from J, leaving 7 bases between them. Looked up from germline, CDR1 is MNHNS and CDR2 is SASEGT. The CDR3 runs to 13 residues. CDR3 amino acids: CASSENPYQPQHF. The CDR3 nucleotides are TGTGCCAGCAGTGAAAATCCCTATCAGCCCCAGCATTTT.

The chain combines TRBV4-1 with TRBJ2-7, with 7 nucleotides matching TRBD1. The CDR3 has 15 amino acids. V was pared by 4 bases and J by 3 bases, with 9 bases of the junction left unmatched. Germline V gene sequence: CDR1 MGHRA, CDR2 YSYEKL. The DNA for the CDR3 is TGCGCCAGCAGCCGAATCCGGGACAGCTTCTACGAGCAGTACTTC. Its protein is CASSRIRDSFYEQYF.

The chain combines TRBV19 with TRBJ1-2; 9 positions match TRBD1. This CDR3 is 14 amino acids long. The germline gives CDR1 LNHDA, CDR2 SQIVND (reference sequence). With 8 bases clipped from V and 2 bases from J, the junction kept 6 bases outside the gene matches. The CDR3 DNA sequence: TGTGCCAGTGACCCGGGACAGGGAAACTATGGCTACACCTTC. Amino acid sequence: CASDPGQGNYGYTF.

The genes are TRBV4-1 and TRBJ1-2; the D gene is possibly TRBD1 (6 bases). V shed 0 bases and J shed 7 bases, with 9 bases lying between them. This CDR3 contains 13 residues. Germline-derived CDR1 and CDR2 are MGHRA and YSYEKL. CDR3 sequence (DNA): TGCGCCAGCAGCCAAGAGAGGGGGTTTGGCTACACCTTC. Its translation is CASSQERGFGYTF.

This chain joins TRBV27 and TRBJ1-2, with 8 bases lining up with TRBD1. V gave up 3 bases and J gave up 7 bases; unmatched junction bases: 4. The germline V gene encodes CDR1 MNHEY and CDR2 SMNVEV (reference sequence). The CDR3 has 13 residues. CDR3 sequence reads: CASSFQGAGGYTF. CDR3 nucleotide sequence: TGTGCCAGCAGTTTCCAGGGGGCGGGTGGCTACACCTTC.

The chain links TRBV1 to TRBJ2-7; the DNA was not used to check the table's D call, TRBD1. TRBV1 is given as a pseudogene. This CDR3 is built from 15 residues. The CDR3 loop reads CTSSQVRGRSYEQYF. The CDR3 nucleotides read TGCACCAGCAGCCAGGTCAGGGGGCGCTCCTACGAGCAGTACTTC.

The V call is TRBV7-2, the J call TRBJ1-1; 8 bases map to TRBD1. The V and J ends lost 1 base and 6 bases, in that order; junction bases with no gene match: 1. The CDR3 extends over 13 amino acids. CDR1 is SGHTA and CDR2 is FQGNSA in the germline V gene. CDR3 bases: TGTGCCAGCAGCTTAGGGACAGGGTCTGAAGCTTTCTTT. It is translated as CASSLGTGSEAFF.

This clone was seen just once. The chain combines TRBV10-2 with TRBJ2-7; TRBD2 might be the D (5 bases). V was shortened by 8 bases and J by 5 bases, with 13 bases between the two germline ends. Germline V CDR1 and CDR2: WSHSY, SAAADI. This CDR3 has 12 residues. The DNA of the CDR3 is TGCGCCAGCGGCGCTAGCCGGGACGAGCAGTACTTC. Its protein product is CASGASRDEQYF.

V usage is TRBV14 and J usage is TRBJ1-5, with 7 bases identical to TRBD1. CDR3 length: 18 amino acids. The ends lost 0 bases at V and 0 bases at J; junction bases unmatched: 8. The germline CDR1 and CDR2 sequences are SGHDN and FVKESK. DNA of the CDR3: TGTGCCAGCAGCCAAGAACAGGGACAGACATATAGCAATCAGCCCCAGCATTTT. The encoded protein is CASSQEQGQTYSNQPQHF.

This chain connects TRBV29-1 to TRBJ1-1, with D maybe TRBD1 (5 bases). The CDR3 contains 14 residues. Germline V gene lookup returns CDR1 SQVTM and CDR2 ANQGSEA. Trimming shortened V by 1 base and J by 5 bases, and 14 bases separated the two germline ends. The CDR3 protein is CSVEGGRVGTEAFF. The CDR3 DNA sequence: TGCAGCGTTGAAGGAGGCAGGGTGGGGACTGAAGCTTTCTTT.

The chain combines TRBV5-1 with TRBJ2-2; 13 bases agree with TRBD2. J lost 5 bases, V lost 4 bases, and 2 bases had no gene match. CDR1 and CDR2 (germline): SGHRS, YFSETQ. The CDR3 totals 15 residues. CDR3 in amino acids: CASSRGLAGTGELFF. DNA of the CDR3: TGCGCCAGCAGCCGGGGACTAGCGGGGACCGGGGAGCTGTTTTTT.

This clone was seen once. This sample includes further DNA sequences coding for the same CDR3. The chain has TRBV9 and TRBJ2-1; 8 bases agree with TRBD1. The CDR3 is made up of 15 amino acids. V lost 2 bases and J lost 0; bases outside the gene matches: 1. Germline CDR1 is SGDLS and CDR2 is YYNGEE. The CDR3 here is CASSVTGGSYNEQFF. DNA of the CDR3: TGTGCCAGCAGCGTCACAGGGGGCTCCTACAATGAGCAGTTCTTC.

CDR3 residues: CASRPAGNGELFF. Written as DNA, the CDR3 is TGTGCCAGCAGACCTGCCGGGAACGGGGAGCTGTTTTTT. This rearrangement joins TRBV7-3 to TRBJ2-2, with a weak D call TRBD2 (5 bases). The CDR3 sequence is 13 residues long. V was clipped by 6 bases and J by 7 bases, with 12 bases between them. Germline CDR1 reads SGHTA; CDR2 reads FQGTGA.

With respect to this clone: Other nucleotide sequences from this sample produce the same CDR3. This sequence joins TRBV9 and TRBJ2-3; TRBD2 matches 8 bases. CDR3 size: 15 residues. The V gene end was trimmed by 0 bases and the J gene end by 4 bases; junction bases not matched to a gene: 4. Germline values: CDR1 SGDLS, CDR2 YYNGEE. Written as DNA, the CDR3 is TGTGCCAGCAGCGTAGCCGGGACTAGGGCAGATACGCAGTATTTT. It is translated as CASSVAGTRADTQYF.

The rearrangement uses TRBV27 and TRBJ2-3, with 10 positions matching TRBD2. There are 16 residues in the CDR3. Looked up from germline, CDR1 is MNHEY and CDR2 is SMNVEV (reference sequence). V lost 3 bases and J lost 4; bases outside the gene matches: 7. The CDR3: CASSFQRGGIADTQYF. CDR3 nucleotide sequence: TGTGCCAGCAGTTTCCAGCGGGGGGGCATCGCAGATACGCAGTATTTT.

This chain uses TRBV5-1 with TRBJ1-5; D remains ambiguous. With 0 bases removed from V and 2 bases from J, the gap between germline ends came to 12 bases. The CDR3 length is 16 residues. Germline-derived CDR1 and CDR2 are SGHRS and YFSETQ. Here the CDR3 reads CASSLAGVAGNQPQHF. CDR3 in DNA: TGCGCCAGCAGCTTGGCCGGGGTGGCGGGCAATCAGCCCCAGCATTTT.